The 30 T cell receptor beta chains below were found in one sample sequenced in a study of CD8+CD57+ T cells in acquired aplastic anemia. Genomic DNA templated the TCR beta VDJ and CDR3 profiling. TCRdb analysed the reads with MiXCR anew, one entry per CDR3 protein. The sample has approximately 200,000 distinct CDR3 sequences, about half seen once. Only patients with CD8+CD57+ cell expansion on flow cytometry were chosen for sequencing. Sequencing was done on a sample of sorted CD4+, CD8+, or CD8+CD57+ T cells (not recorded which) from PBMCs. The receptor set was obtained from a human donor with aplastic anemia.

V gene TRBV2 combines with J gene TRBJ2-5, with 7 positions matching TRBD1. The V segment lost 3 bases and the J segment 6 bases; nucleotides outside the gene matches: 4. Germline V gene data show CDR1 as SNHLY and CDR2 as FYNNEI. The CDR3 spans 13 residues. CDR3 nucleotides: TGTGCCAGCAGTGACGGCAGGGGGAAGACCCAGTACTTC. Translated, it gives CASSDGRGKTQYF. The complete variable domain, with remaining parts taken from reference TRBV2 and TRBJ2-5, reads EPEVTQTPSHQVTQMGQEVILRCVPISNHLYFYWYRQILGQKVEFLVSFYNNEISEKSEIFDDQFSVERPDGSNFTLKIRSTKLEDSAMYFCASSDGRGKTQYFGPGTRLLVL.

The V gene is TRBV20-1, the J gene TRBJ1-6; D is uncertain. Trimming shortened V by 3 bases and J by 7 bases, and 13 bases separated the two germline ends. Germline V gene data show CDR1 as DFQATT and CDR2 as SNEGSKA (reference sequence). This CDR3 is 14 amino acids long. In nucleotides, the CDR3 is TGCAGTGCTAGGAAGGGCGGGGAGAATTCACCCCTCCACTTT. Protein sequence: CSARKGGENSPLHF.

The chain recombines TRBV29-1 with TRBJ1-1; 7 positions agree with TRBD1. The germline gives CDR1 SQVTM, CDR2 ANQGSEA. V shed 6 bases and J 4 bases; nucleotides not matched to a gene: 11. The CDR3 runs to 14 residues. The CDR3 DNA reads TGCAGCGTGGATAAACAGGGGATAAGCACTGAAGCTTTCTTT. Protein sequence: CSVDKQGISTEAFF. Full variable domain (outside the CDR3, taken from reference TRBV29-1 and TRBJ1-1): SAVISQKPSRDICQRGTSLTIQCQVDSQVTMMFWYRQQPGQSLTLIATANQGSEATYESGFVIDKFPISRPNLTFSTLTVSNMSPEDSSIYLCSVDKQGISTEAFFGQGTRLTVV.

This clonotype was observed many times. The rearrangement uses TRBV9 and TRBJ1-3, with TRBD1 as a possible D gene (5 bases). The CDR3 has 16 amino acids. Trimming took 4 bases from V and 4 from J, leaving 18 bases between them. Germline CDR1 and CDR2: SGDLS and YYNGEE. CDR3: CASSPEGRSLGNTIYF. For the CDR3, the DNA is TGTGCCAGCAGCCCCGAGGGACGGTCCTTGGGAAACACCATATATTTT. Combining the CDR3 with reference TRBV9 and TRBJ1-3 gives the whole variable domain DSGVTQTPKHLITATGQRVTLRCSPRSGDLSVYWYQQSLDQGLQFLIQYYNGEERAKGNILERFSAQQFPDLHSELNLSSLELGDSALYFCASSPEGRSLGNTIYFGEGSWLTVV.

The chain couples TRBV15 to TRBJ1-6; D remains ambiguous. Trimming removed 0 bases from V and 9 bases from J, with 12 bases in between. The CDR3 sequence is 15 residues long. Germline CDR1 and CDR2: LNHNV and YYDKDF (reference sequence). The chain's CDR3 is CATSRDLDRGSPLHF. Written as DNA, the CDR3 is TGTGCCACCAGCAGAGATCTGGACCGTGGTTCACCCCTCCACTTT. The full variable domain, in which reference TRBV15 and TRBJ1-6 provide the parts outside the CDR3, is DAMVIQNPRYQVTQFGKPVTLSCSQTLNHNVMYWYQQKSSQAPKLLFHYYDKDFNNEADTPDNFQSRRPNTSFCFLDIRSPGLGDTAMYLCATSRDLDRGSPLHFGNGTRLTVT.

This clonotype came up many times. This chain joins TRBV5-8 and TRBJ2-3, with TRBD2 matching over 7 bases. CDR1 and CDR2 (germline): SGHTS, YDEGEE. The CDR3 has 16 amino acids. V trimming: 3 bases; J trimming: 0 bases; junction bases outside the gene matches: 7. CDR3 amino acids: CASSWGERDSTDTQYF. The CDR3 DNA follows: TGTGCCAGCAGCTGGGGGGAGCGGGATAGCACAGATACGCAGTATTTT.

This clonotype has a single count. Just one base apart from a much larger clone, this may be a read error. The chain uses TRBV12-3 or TRBV12-4 and TRBJ1-2; D possibly corresponds to TRBD1 (5 bases). The CDR3 is made up of 14 amino acids. The CDR3 protein is CTSSSPGGVYGYTF. The CDR3 DNA reads TGTACCAGCAGTTCCCCCGGGGGGGTATATGGCTACACCTTC.

The chain joins TRBV20-1 to TRBJ1-5, with TRBD1 identical over 11 bases. The J segment lost 4 bases and the V segment lost 7 bases, leaving 18 bases of the junction unmatched. This CDR3 contains 18 residues. Germline V gives CDR1 DFQATT, CDR2 SNEGSKA (reference sequence). CDR3 sequence: CSVRYPGQGGVSNQPQHF. In nucleotides, the CDR3 is TGCAGTGTCAGATACCCGGGACAGGGGGGCGTCTCGAATCAGCCCCAGCATTTT.

This clonotype was observed a handful of times. The J gene is TRBJ2-1, the V gene TRBV6-6; D gene uncertain. The CDR3 totals 12 residues. Trimming stripped 2 bases from V and 7 bases from J, with 6 bases between. The V gene's germline CDR1 is MNHNY and CDR2 SVGAGI (reference sequence). The CDR3 spells CASSYLGNEQFF. The CDR3 DNA sequence: TGTGCCAGCAGTTACCTGGGGAATGAGCAGTTCTTC.

This clonotype was seen ten or more times. The chain couples TRBV20-1 to TRBJ2-5; no firm D call. Germline values: CDR1 DFQATT, CDR2 SNEGSKA (reference sequence). The CDR3 is made up of 11 amino acids. The V and J ends lost 6 bases and 4 bases respectively, with 9 bases between them. CDR3 residues: CSAPGGETQYF. CDR3 sequence (DNA): TGCAGTGCCCCGGGTGGAGAGACCCAGTACTTC.

V is TRBV15 and J is TRBJ2-1; D could derive from TRBD1 or TRBD2 (5 bases each). Germline lookup yields CDR1 LNHNV and CDR2 YYDKDF (reference sequence). The germline V and J ends were trimmed by 0 bases and 1 base, with 13 bases remaining between them. CDR3 length equals 17 residues. The CDR3 DNA is TGTGCCACCAGCAGAGATCGGACGGGGCGATCCTACAATGAGCAGTTCTTC. Amino acid sequence: CATSRDRTGRSYNEQFF. Combining the CDR3 with reference TRBV15 and TRBJ2-1 gives the whole variable domain DAMVIQNPRYQVTQFGKPVTLSCSQTLNHNVMYWYQQKSSQAPKLLFHYYDKDFNNEADTPDNFQSRRPNTSFCFLDIRSPGLGDTAMYLCATSRDRTGRSYNEQFFGPGTRLTVL.

This clonotype was counted at least ten times. The chain links TRBV15 to TRBJ2-4; the match to TRBD2 covers 9 bases. The CDR3 consists of 18 residues. V dropped 2 bases and J dropped 5; count of bases not matched to a gene: 13. Germline-derived CDR1 and CDR2 are LNHNV and YYDKDF (reference sequence). CDR3 DNA: TGTGCCACCAGCAGATGGCGGGGGGGCAGGCTGACCCAAAACATTCAGTACTTC. The encoded protein is CATSRWRGGRLTQNIQYF.

This clonotype was observed many times. The rearrangement uses TRBV19 and TRBJ2-3; tentatively, D is TRBD2 (7 bases). The CDR3 covers 14 residues. Trimming cost V 8 bases and J 1 base, with 13 bases left between them. Germline assignment: CDR1 LNHDA and CDR2 SQIVND (reference sequence). The CDR3 DNA reads as TGTGCCAGTGCTAAGGGGGGGGGCACAGATACGCAGTATTTT. Amino acid sequence: CASAKGGGTDTQYF.

This clonotype appeared many times. V is TRBV20-1 and J is TRBJ2-1, with 7 nucleotides matching TRBD2. Germline-derived CDR1 and CDR2 are DFQATT and SNEGSKA (reference sequence). The CDR3 covers 14 residues. The J segment lost 5 bases and the V segment lost 2 bases, leaving 6 bases of the junction unmatched. The CDR3, as DNA: TGCAGTGCTAGATCAGCGGGGCTACACAATGAGCAGTTCTTC. Its translation: CSARSAGLHNEQFF.

This clonotype has a count of ten or more. The chain carries TRBV5-1 and TRBJ2-2, with 10 bases identical to TRBD1. This CDR3 is built from 16 residues. V was clipped by 3 bases and J by 6 bases; unmatched bases: 8. Looked up from germline, CDR1 is SGHRS and CDR2 is YFSETQ. CDR3 sequence reads: CASSSVGTGVSGELFF. CDR3 sequence (DNA): TGCGCCAGCAGCTCCGTCGGGACAGGGGTTTCCGGGGAGCTGTTTTTT.

The CDR3 sequence: CASSVVGYGYTF. CDR3 nucleotide sequence: TGTGCCAGCAGTGTTGTGGGCTATGGCTACACCTTC. The chain uses TRBV2 and TRBJ1-2; D gene uncertain. The CDR3 covers 12 residues. V gave up 4 bases and J gave up 4 bases, with 7 bases separating them. Per germline, CDR1 SNHLY and CDR2 FYNNEI.

The chain has TRBV7-6 and TRBJ2-1; D unresolved. The germline V and J ends were trimmed by 1 base and 3 bases, with 10 bases remaining between them. Germline CDR1 SGHVS, CDR2 FNYEAQ. The CDR3 totals 15 residues. CDR3 region: CASSLGASRYNEQFF. The CDR3 nucleotides read TGTGCCAGCAGCTTAGGGGCCAGTCGCTACAATGAGCAGTTCTTC. Looking up the rest from reference TRBV7-6 and TRBJ2-1 gives the full variable domain: GAGVSQSPRYKVTKRGQDVALRCDPISGHVSLYWYRQALGQGPEFLTYFNYEAQQDKSGLPNDRFSAERPEGSISTLTIQRTEQRDSAMYRCASSLGASRYNEQFFGPGTRLTVL.

The chain joins TRBV9 to TRBJ2-3, with 10 positions matching TRBD2. Germline V lookup: CDR1 SGDLS, CDR2 YYNGEE. The V and J ends lost 7 bases and 8 bases, in that order; junction bases with no gene match: 10. The CDR3 totals 14 residues. CDR3 coding DNA: TGTGCCAGCGGTACTAGCGGGATCGGGGGTACGCAGTATTTT. Translating gives CASGTSGIGGTQYF.

About this clonotype itself: A junction end diverges from the germline sequence, so it may reflect a read error. The chain links TRBV27 to TRBJ2-7; D call uncertain. CDR3 length equals 12 residues. In germline, CDR1 is MNHEY, CDR2 SMNVEV (reference sequence). The CDR3 protein is CTSSFSTYEQYF. In DNA, the CDR3 is TGTACCAGCAGTTTTTCCACCTACGAGCAGTACTTC.

This clonotype was counted many times. CDR3 sequence reads: CASSPGETGELFF. CDR3 nucleotide sequence: TGTGCCAGCAGCCCAGGGGAGACCGGGGAGCTGTTTTTT. The rearrangement uses TRBV7-3 and TRBJ2-2; D possibly corresponds to TRBD1 (6 bases). CDR1 and CDR2 (germline): SGHTA, FQGTGA. Trimming removed 5 bases from V and 5 bases from J, with 9 bases in between. This CDR3 spans 13 amino acids.

This clonotype was seen repeatedly, ten times or more. The rearrangement joins TRBV7-2 to TRBJ1-6, with TRBD1 as a possible D gene (5 bases). The germline V gene has CDR1 SGHTA and CDR2 FQGNSA. V gave up 2 bases and J gave up 7 bases, with 9 bases separating them. This CDR3 region has 14 residues. CDR3 nucleotide sequence: TGTGCCAGCAGCTTACGAGGGGTGAATTCACCCCTCCACTTT. Residues: CASSLRGVNSPLHF.

Ten or more counts support this clonotype. V usage is TRBV5-1 and J usage is TRBJ1-1; D remains unclear. The CDR3 runs to 16 residues. V was pared by 0 bases and J by 0 bases, with 12 bases between. Germline CDR1 SGHRS, CDR2 YFSETQ. The DNA of the CDR3 is TGCGCCAGCAGCTTGGCTTTTCCCGGGATGAACACTGAAGCTTTCTTT. Translation gives CASSLAFPGMNTEAFF.

The gene calls are TRBV10-2 and TRBJ2-2; 9 bases are a match to TRBD1. The CDR3 extends over 14 amino acids. From germline, CDR1 is WSHSY and CDR2 SAAADI. The V gene end was trimmed by 4 bases and the J gene end by 7 bases; junction bases not matched to a gene: 4. The DNA of the CDR3 is TGCGCCAGCAGTGGGACAGGGGCGGACGGGGAGCTGTTTTTT. Translated: CASSGTGADGELFF.

This clonotype was seen just once. A clone one base away is much larger, so this may be a read error. The chain uses TRBV7-8 and TRBJ1-4; possible D gene TRBD1, 5 bases. This CDR3 comprises 15 residues. Germline loops: CDR1 SGHVS, CDR2 FQNEAQ. The CDR3 reads CASSQGEGSGEKLCF. In nucleotides, the CDR3 is TGCGCCAGCAGCCAAGGGGAGGGAAGCGGTGAAAAACTGTGTTTT. The entire variable domain, with the rest obtained from reference TRBV7-8 and TRBJ1-4, is as follows: GAGVSQSPRYKVAKRGQDVALRCDPISGHVSLFWYQQALGQGPEFLTYFQNEAQLDKSGLPSDRFFAERPEGSVSTLKIQRTQQEDSAVYLCASSQGEGSGEKLCFGSGTQLSVL.

In this sample, this clonotype turned up many times. V usage is TRBV5-1 and J usage is TRBJ1-5; weak D call: TRBD1 (5 bases). The CDR3 sequence is 15 residues long. The germline gives CDR1 SGHRS, CDR2 YFSETQ. V was cut by 5 bases and J by 1 base, with 13 bases left in between. The CDR3 nucleotides read TGCGCCAGCAGGCTCGGGGGTACGAGCAATCAGCCCCAGCATTTT. Translating gives CASRLGGTSNQPQHF.

The chain uses TRBV24-1 and TRBJ1-2, with a weak D call TRBD1 (5 bases). Trimming pared 2 bases from V and 4 bases from J, leaving 13 bases between. Germline assignment: CDR1 KGHDR and CDR2 SFDVKD. The CDR3 contains 15 residues. CDR3 sequence reads: CATSDWQGGTYGYTF. For the CDR3, the DNA is TGTGCCACCAGTGATTGGCAGGGCGGAACCTATGGCTACACCTTC.

This chain links TRBV2 with TRBJ1-5; no clear D. Germline V gene data show CDR1 as SNHLY and CDR2 as FYNNEI. Between the trimmed V and J ends, which lost 7 bases and 4 bases, there was a span of 17 bases. The CDR3 has 15 amino acids. This CDR3 is CASMAENAGNQPQHF. The CDR3 region has the DNA TGTGCCAGCATGGCAGAAAATGCAGGAAATCAGCCCCAGCATTTT. The full variable domain, with the rest looked up from reference TRBV2 and TRBJ1-5, is EPEVTQTPSHQVTQMGQEVILRCVPISNHLYFYWYRQILGQKVEFLVSFYNNEISEKSEIFDDQFSVERPDGSNFTLKIRSTKLEDSAMYFCASMAENAGNQPQHFGDGTRLSIL.

The chain carries TRBV2 and TRBJ2-3; 7 bases are shared with TRBD2. The CDR3 extends over 14 amino acids. Trimming removed 4 bases from V and 4 bases from J; junction bases left unmatched: 5. The germline gives CDR1 SNHLY, CDR2 FYNNEI. The DNA of the CDR3 is TGTGCCAGCAGTGTGTCACTAGCGTCAGATACGCAGTATTTT. Its protein product is CASSVSLASDTQYF.

This clonotype was detected only a few times. V and J are TRBV29-1 and TRBJ2-7; the D gene is possibly TRBD1 (5 bases). Trimming took off 4 bases at V and 7 bases at J, with 14 bases between the two ends. Germline V gives CDR1 SQVTM, CDR2 ANQGSEA. The CDR3 contains 12 residues. Here the CDR3 DNA reads TGCAGCGTTGTTAAAGGGGCCGGGGAGCAGTACTTC. It is translated as CSVVKGAGEQYF.

This clonotype was detected many times. V usage is TRBV7-9 and J usage is TRBJ1-2; TRBD1 matches at 8 bases. V was pared by 5 bases and J by 4 bases, with 15 bases of the junction left unmatched. This CDR3 contains 17 residues. Germline V gene lookup returns CDR1 SEHNR and CDR2 FQNEAQ (reference sequence). The CDR3 bases are TGTGCCAGCAGCCTAGGACAGGGAGTGGGTACGGTCTATGGCTACACCTTC. Translation: CASSLGQGVGTVYGYTF.